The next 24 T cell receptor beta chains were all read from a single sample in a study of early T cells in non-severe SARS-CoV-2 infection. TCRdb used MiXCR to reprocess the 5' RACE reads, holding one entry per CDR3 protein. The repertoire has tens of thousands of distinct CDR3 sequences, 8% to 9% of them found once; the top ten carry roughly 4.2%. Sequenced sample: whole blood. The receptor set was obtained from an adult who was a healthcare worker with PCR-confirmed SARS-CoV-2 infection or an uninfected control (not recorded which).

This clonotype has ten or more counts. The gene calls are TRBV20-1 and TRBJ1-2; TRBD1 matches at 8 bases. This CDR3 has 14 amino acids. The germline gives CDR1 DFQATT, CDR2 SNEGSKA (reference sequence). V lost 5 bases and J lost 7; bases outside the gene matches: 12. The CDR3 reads CSARRRGRVFGYTF. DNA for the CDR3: TGCAGTGCTCGCCGCAGGGGGCGCGTTTTTGGCTACACCTTC.

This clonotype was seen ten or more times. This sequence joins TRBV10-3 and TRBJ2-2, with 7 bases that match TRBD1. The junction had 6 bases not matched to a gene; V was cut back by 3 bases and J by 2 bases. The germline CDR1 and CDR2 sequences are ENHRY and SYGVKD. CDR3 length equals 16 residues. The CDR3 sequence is CAISDYRDRNTGELFF. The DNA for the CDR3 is TGTGCCATCAGTGATTACCGGGACAGAAACACCGGGGAGCTGTTTTTT.

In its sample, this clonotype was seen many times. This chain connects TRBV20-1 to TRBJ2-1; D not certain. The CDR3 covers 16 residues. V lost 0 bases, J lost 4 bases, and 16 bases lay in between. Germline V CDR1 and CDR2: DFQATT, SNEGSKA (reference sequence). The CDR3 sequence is CSARDHDGLTYNEQFF. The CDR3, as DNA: TGCAGTGCTAGAGACCATGACGGATTAACTTACAATGAGCAGTTCTTC.

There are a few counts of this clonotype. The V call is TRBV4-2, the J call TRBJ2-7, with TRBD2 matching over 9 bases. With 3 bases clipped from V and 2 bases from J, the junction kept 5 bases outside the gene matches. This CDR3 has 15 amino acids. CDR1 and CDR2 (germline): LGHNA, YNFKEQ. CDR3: CASSHVAGETYEQYF. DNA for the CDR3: TGTGCCAGCAGCCATGTAGCGGGGGAAACCTACGAGCAGTACTTC.

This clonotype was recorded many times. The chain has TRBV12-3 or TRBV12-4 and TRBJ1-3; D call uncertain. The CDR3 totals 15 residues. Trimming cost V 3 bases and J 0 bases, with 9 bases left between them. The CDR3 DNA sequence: TGTGCCAGCAGTTTTAGGGTAGGCTCTGGAAACACCATATATTTT. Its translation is CASSFRVGSGNTIYF.

This CDR3 is CASSLEKENYEQYF. Here the CDR3 DNA reads TGCGCCAGCAGCTTGGAAAAGGAAAACTACGAGCAGTACTTC. The chain uses TRBV5-1 and TRBJ2-7; D unresolved. This CDR3 is built from 14 residues. The V gene lost 0 bases and the J gene lost 3 bases, with 10 bases spanning the gap. The V gene's germline CDR1 is SGHRS and CDR2 YFSETQ.

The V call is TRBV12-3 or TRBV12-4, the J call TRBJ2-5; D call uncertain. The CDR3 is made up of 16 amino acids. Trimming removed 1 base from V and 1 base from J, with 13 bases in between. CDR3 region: CASSLDLSPGQETQYF. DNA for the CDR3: TGTGCCAGCAGTTTAGATCTCTCGCCCGGCCAAGAGACCCAGTACTTC.

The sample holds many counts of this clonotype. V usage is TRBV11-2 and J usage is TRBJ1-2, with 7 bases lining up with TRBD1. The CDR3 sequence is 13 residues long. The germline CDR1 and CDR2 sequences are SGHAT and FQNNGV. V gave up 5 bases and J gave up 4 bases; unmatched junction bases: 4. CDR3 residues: CASSAGQAYGYTF. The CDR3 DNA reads TGTGCCAGCAGCGCCGGACAGGCCTATGGCTACACCTTC.

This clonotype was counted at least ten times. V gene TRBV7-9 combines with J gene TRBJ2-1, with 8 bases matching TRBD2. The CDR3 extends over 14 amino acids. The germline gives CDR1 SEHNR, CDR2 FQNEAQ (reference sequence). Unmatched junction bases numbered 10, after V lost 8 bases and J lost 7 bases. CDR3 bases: TGTGCCAGCTTCAAAAGCGGGAGTGGTAATGAGCAGTTCTTC. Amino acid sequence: CASFKSGSGNEQFF.

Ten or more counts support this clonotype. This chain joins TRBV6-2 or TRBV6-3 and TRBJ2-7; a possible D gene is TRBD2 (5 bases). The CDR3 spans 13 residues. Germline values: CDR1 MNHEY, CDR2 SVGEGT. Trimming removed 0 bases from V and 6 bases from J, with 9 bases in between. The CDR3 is CASSYSRTGEQYF. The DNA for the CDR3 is TGTGCCAGCAGTTACTCGCGGACTGGCGAGCAGTACTTC.

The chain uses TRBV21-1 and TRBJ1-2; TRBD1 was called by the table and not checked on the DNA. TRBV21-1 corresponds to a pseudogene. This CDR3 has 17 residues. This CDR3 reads CASSTINRGRTIYGYTF. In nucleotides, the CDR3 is TGTGCCAGCAGCACGATCAACAGGGGGCGAACCATCTATGGCTACACCTTC.

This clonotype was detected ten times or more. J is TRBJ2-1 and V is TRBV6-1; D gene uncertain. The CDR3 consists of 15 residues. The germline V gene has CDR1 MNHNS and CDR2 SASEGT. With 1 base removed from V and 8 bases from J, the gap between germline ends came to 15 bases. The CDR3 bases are TGTGCCAGCAGTGAAGGTTCTTCATGGGTGCATGAGCAGTTCTTC. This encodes CASSEGSSWVHEQFF.

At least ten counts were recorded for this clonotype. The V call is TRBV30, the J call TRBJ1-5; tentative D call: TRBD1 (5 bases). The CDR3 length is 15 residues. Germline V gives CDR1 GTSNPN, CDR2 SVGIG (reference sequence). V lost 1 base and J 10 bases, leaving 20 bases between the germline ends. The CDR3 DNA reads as TGTGCCTGGAGTGACGGGGGAGTCTCTACCCATCCCCAGCATTTT. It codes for CAWSDGGVSTHPQHF.

CDR3 sequence reads: CSARDRTSGSLNEQFF. In nucleotides, the CDR3 is TGCAGTGCTAGAGATCGGACTAGCGGGAGCCTCAATGAGCAGTTCTTC. J is TRBJ2-1 and V is TRBV20-1, with 13 bases that match TRBD2. V shed 0 bases, J shed 6 bases, and the junction held 5 bases outside the gene matches. The CDR3 is made up of 16 amino acids. Germline-derived CDR1 and CDR2 are DFQATT and SNEGSKA (reference sequence).

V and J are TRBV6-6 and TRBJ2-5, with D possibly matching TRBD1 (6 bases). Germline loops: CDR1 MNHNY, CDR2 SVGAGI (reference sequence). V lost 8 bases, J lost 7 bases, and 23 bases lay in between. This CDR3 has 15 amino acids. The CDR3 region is CASRGQPPFDLTQYF. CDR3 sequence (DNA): TGTGCCAGCCGCGGACAGCCACCCTTCGATTTGACCCAGTACTTC.

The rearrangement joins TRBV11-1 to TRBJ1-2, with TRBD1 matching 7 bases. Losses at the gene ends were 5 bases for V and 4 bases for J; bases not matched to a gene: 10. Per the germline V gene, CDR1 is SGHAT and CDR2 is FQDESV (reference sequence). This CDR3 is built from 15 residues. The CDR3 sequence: CASSQLTTGIYGYTF. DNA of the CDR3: TGTGCCAGCAGCCAGCTCACGACAGGGATCTATGGCTACACCTTC.

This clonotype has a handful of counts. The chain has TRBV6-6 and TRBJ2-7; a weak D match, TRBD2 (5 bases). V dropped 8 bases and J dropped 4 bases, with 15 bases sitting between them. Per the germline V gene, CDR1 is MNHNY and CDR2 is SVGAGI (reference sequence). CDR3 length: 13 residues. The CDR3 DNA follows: TGTGCCAGCCGACGTGAGGGAGTGTACGAGCAGTACTTC. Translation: CASRREGVYEQYF.

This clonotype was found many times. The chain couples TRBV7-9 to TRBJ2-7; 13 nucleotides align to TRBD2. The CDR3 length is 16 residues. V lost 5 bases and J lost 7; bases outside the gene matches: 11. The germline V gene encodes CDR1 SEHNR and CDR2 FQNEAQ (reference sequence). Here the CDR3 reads CASSPRWTSGSGEQYF. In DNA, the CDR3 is TGTGCCAGCAGCCCTAGGTGGACTAGCGGGAGTGGGGAGCAGTACTTC. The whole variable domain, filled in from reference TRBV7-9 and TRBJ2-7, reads DTGVSQNPRHKITKRGQNVTFRCDPISEHNRLYWYRQTLGQGPEFLTYFQNEAQLEKSRLLSDRFSAERPKGSFSTLEIQRTEQGDSAMYLCASSPRWTSGSGEQYFGPGTRLTVT.

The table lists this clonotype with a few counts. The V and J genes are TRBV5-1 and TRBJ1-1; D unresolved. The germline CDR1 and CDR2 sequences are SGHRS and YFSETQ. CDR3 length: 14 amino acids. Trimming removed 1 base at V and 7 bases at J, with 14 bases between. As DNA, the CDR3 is TGCGCCAGCAGCTTGCTGTCAGGCCAACTTGAAGCTTTCTTT. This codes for CASSLLSGQLEAFF.

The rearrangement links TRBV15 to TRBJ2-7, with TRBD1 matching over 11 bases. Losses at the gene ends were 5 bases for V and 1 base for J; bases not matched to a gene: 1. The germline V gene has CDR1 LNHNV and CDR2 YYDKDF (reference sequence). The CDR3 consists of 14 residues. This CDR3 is CATSRDRGSYEQYF. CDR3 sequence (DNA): TGTGCCACCAGCCGGGACAGGGGGTCCTACGAGCAGTACTTC.

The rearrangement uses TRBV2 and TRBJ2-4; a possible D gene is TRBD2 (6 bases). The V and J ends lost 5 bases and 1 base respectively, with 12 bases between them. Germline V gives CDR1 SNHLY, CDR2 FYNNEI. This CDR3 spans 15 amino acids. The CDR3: CASSMTRSAKNIQYF. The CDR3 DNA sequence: TGTGCCAGCAGTATGACTAGAAGTGCCAAAAACATTCAGTACTTC.

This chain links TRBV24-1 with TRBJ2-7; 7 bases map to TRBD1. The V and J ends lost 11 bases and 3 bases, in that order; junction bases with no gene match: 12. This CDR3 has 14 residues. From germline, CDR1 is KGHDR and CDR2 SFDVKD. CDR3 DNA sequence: TGTGCCAAGCAACAGACGGACAGGATCTACGAGCAGTACTTC. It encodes CAKQQTDRIYEQYF.

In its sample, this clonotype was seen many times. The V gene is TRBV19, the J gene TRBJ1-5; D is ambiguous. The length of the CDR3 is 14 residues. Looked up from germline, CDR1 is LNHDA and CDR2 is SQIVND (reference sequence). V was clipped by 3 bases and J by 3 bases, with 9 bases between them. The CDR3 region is CASSIILPNQPQHF. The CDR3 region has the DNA TGTGCCAGTAGTATTATCCTGCCCAATCAGCCCCAGCATTTT.

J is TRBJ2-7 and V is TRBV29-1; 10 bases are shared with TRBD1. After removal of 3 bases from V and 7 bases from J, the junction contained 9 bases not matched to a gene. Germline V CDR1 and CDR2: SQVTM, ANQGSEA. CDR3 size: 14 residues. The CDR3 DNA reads TGCAGCGTTGATACGGGACAGGGGCTCCAGGAGCAGTACTTC. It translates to CSVDTGQGLQEQYF.